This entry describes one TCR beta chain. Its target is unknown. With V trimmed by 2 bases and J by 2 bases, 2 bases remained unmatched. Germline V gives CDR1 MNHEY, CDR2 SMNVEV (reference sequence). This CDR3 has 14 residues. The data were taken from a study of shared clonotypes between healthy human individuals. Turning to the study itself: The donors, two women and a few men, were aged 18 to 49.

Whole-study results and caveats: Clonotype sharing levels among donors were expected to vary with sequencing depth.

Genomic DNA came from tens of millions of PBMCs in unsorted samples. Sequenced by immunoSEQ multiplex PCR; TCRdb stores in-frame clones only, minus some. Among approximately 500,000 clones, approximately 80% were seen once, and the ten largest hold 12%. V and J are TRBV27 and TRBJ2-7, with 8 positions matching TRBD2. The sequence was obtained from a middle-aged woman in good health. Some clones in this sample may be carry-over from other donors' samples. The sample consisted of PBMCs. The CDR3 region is CASSLREGPYEQYF. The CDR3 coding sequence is TGTGCCAGCAGTTTACGGGAGGGCCCCTACGAGCAGTACTTC.